This T cell receptor (beta chain) was recovered during a study of cytomegalovirus exposure and HLA in healthy donors. Background on the study: Genotyping of roughly 400 donors showed that 80% to 90% belonged to the Caucasian-associated ancestry cluster.

Study-wide points: A later analysis showed HLA-associated TCR beta chains outstripping equally common others in clonal expansion.

Notes on this clone: Its antigen is still unknown.

V lost 7 bases, J lost 0 bases, and 20 bases lay in between. From germline, CDR1 is ENHRY and CDR2 SYGVKD. The CDR3 contains 17 residues. At the time of sampling, donors were nominally healthy, though unrecorded immune exposures were likely. 60 Vbeta and 13 Jbeta primers were used in PCR. As handled by the study authors: Later analysis identified roughly 82 million unique TCR beta chains, about 10 million shared. TCRdb's table, derived via immunoSEQ multiplex PCR, lists solely in-frame clones and lacks some. V and J calls and clone size come straight from that table; D and trimming were deduced from the DNA. This sample carries fewer than 200,000 clones, approximately 77% of them seen once, and the ten largest clones take 3.4%.

Sequenced: PBMCs. The chain combines TRBV10-3 with TRBJ2-3, with D maybe TRBD2 (5 bases). This TCR was recovered from a man aged 35-49 years in good health and CMV-seropositive. The CDR3: CAITDPSRERSTDTQYF. CDR3 nucleotides: TGTGCCATCACTGACCCATCAAGAGAGCGGAGCACAGATACGCAGTATTTT.